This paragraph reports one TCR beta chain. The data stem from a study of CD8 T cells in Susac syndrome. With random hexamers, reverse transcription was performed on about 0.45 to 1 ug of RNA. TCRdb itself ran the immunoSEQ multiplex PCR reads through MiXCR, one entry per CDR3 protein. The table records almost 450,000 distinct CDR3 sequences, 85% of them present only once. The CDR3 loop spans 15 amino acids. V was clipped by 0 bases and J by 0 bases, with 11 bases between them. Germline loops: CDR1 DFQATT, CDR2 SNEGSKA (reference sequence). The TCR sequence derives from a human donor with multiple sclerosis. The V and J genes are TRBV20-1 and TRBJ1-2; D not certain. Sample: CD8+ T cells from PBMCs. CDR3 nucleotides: TGCAGTGCTAGAGAGTCCACCATACCTAACTATGGCTACACCTTC. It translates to CSARESTIPNYGYTF.